What follows are 26 T cell receptor beta chains derived from one specimen sequenced in a study of blood T cell repertoires in COVID-19. Here immunoSEQ multiplex PCR was the method, and the copy in TCRdb shows in-frame clones only, minus some. This sample has over 200,000 clones, with 80% to 90% found just once. The sample was PBMCs or T cells enriched from blood (not recorded which). These receptor sequences come from a woman in her twenties or thirties who had been exposed to COVID-19.

The genes are TRBV11-2 and TRBJ2-2; perhaps TRBD2 as D (6 bases). Germline V lookup: CDR1 SGHAT, CDR2 FQNNGV. The CDR3 sequence is 16 residues long. V was cut by 7 bases and J by 4 bases, with 19 bases left in between. CDR3: CASTPLGGRGTGELFF. The CDR3 nucleotides are TGTGCCAGCACCCCTCTCGGGGGAAGGGGCACCGGGGAGCTGTTTTTT.

The chain links TRBV7-9 to TRBJ1-4; D is undetermined. Looked up from germline, CDR1 is SEHNR and CDR2 is FQNEAQ (reference sequence). This CDR3 contains 12 residues. V gave up 5 bases and J gave up 5 bases, with 6 bases separating them. CDR3 nucleotides: TGTGCCAGCAGCCTAATAAATGAAAAACTGTTTTTT. Translation gives CASSLINEKLFF. Supplemented by reference TRBV7-9 and TRBJ1-4, the full variable domain reads DTGVSQNPRHKITKRGQNVTFRCDPISEHNRLYWYRQTLGQGPEFLTYFQNEAQLEKSRLLSDRFSAERPKGSFSTLEIQRTEQGDSAMYLCASSLINEKLFFGSGTQLSVL.

The rearrangement links TRBV2 to TRBJ1-2; perhaps TRBD1 as D (6 bases). The CDR3 extends over 13 amino acids. CDR1 and CDR2 from the germline V gene are SNHLY and FYNNEI. Trimming cost V 4 bases and J 8 bases, with 14 bases left between them. The DNA of the CDR3 is TGTGCCAGCAGTGGGACAGCTTCGTGGGGCTACACCTTC. It encodes CASSGTASWGYTF.

This chain joins TRBV19 and TRBJ1-5, with TRBD1 as a possible D gene (5 bases). Germline CDR1 is LNHDA and CDR2 is SQIVND (reference sequence). The CDR3 covers 14 residues. The V end was cut by 6 bases, the J end by 7 bases, with 16 bases between. The CDR3: CASSPGGGKQPQHF. The CDR3 coding sequence is TGTGCCAGTAGCCCCGGGGGGGGGAAGCAGCCCCAGCATTTT. Complete variable domain (other parts from reference TRBV19 and TRBJ1-5): DGGITQSPKYLFRKEGQNVTLSCEQNLNHDAMYWYRQDPGQGLRLIYYSQIVNDFQKGDIAEGYSVSREKKESFPLTVTSAQKNPTAFYLCASSPGGGKQPQHFGDGTRLSIL.

The gene calls are TRBV6-5 and TRBJ2-7, with D perhaps matching TRBD1 (6 bases). CDR1 and CDR2 from the germline V gene are MNHEY and SVGAGI. Trimming shortened V by 6 bases and J by 4 bases, and 13 bases separated the two germline ends. There are 13 residues in the CDR3. CDR3 sequence (DNA): TGTGCCAGCAGACGAGCCGGACAGTACGAGCAGTACTTC. Its translation is CASRRAGQYEQYF.

The chain links TRBV18 to TRBJ1-6; unclear D gene. V was shortened by 2 bases and J by 7 bases, with 12 bases between the two germline ends. The CDR3 has 15 residues. Germline lookup yields CDR1 KGHSH and CDR2 LQKENI. In DNA, the CDR3 is TGTGCCAGCTCACCAGGACTGCGAAGGAATTCACCCCTCCACTTT. This encodes CASSPGLRRNSPLHF.

The genes are TRBV30 and TRBJ1-2, with D perhaps matching TRBD1 (6 bases). This CDR3 is 17 amino acids long. V was shortened by 4 bases and J by 1 base, with 22 bases between the two germline ends. The germline gives CDR1 GTSNPN, CDR2 SVGIG (reference sequence). CDR3 in amino acids: CAWTPLKTGPHNYGYTF. The CDR3 DNA follows: TGTGCCTGGACTCCGCTCAAGACAGGACCCCATAACTATGGCTACACCTTC.

This chain uses TRBV11-2 with TRBJ1-4, with D unclear. V lost 1 base, J lost 8 bases, and 11 bases lay in between. The CDR3 sequence is 14 residues long. Germline CDR1 and CDR2: SGHAT and FQNNGV. The CDR3: CASSLGGSEEKLFF. The CDR3 DNA reads TGTGCCAGCAGCTTAGGAGGTTCAGAAGAAAAACTGTTTTTT.

The chain carries TRBV10-3 and TRBJ2-2; 8 bases line up with TRBD1. Germline assignment: CDR1 ENHRY and CDR2 SYGVKD. V lost 2 bases, J lost 7 bases, and 9 bases stayed unmatched. There are 16 residues in the CDR3. The CDR3 spells CAISEGDRRDNGELFF. CDR3 sequence (DNA): TGTGCCATCAGTGAGGGGGACAGGAGGGATAACGGGGAGCTGTTTTTT.

V usage is TRBV12-3 or TRBV12-4 and J usage is TRBJ1-2, with 9 positions matching TRBD1. CDR3 length equals 13 residues. V trimming: 5 bases; J trimming: 7 bases; junction bases outside the gene matches: 5. This chain's CDR3 is CASSPRQGGGYTF. The CDR3 nucleotides are TGTGCCAGCAGTCCCAGACAGGGGGGTGGCTACACCTTC.

The rearrangement joins TRBV6-6 to TRBJ1-1; 10 positions agree with TRBD1. Trimming at V came to 5 bases and at J to 8 bases, leaving 11 bases not matched to a gene. This CDR3 is built from 15 residues. Per the germline V gene, CDR1 is MNHNY and CDR2 is SVGAGI (reference sequence). The CDR3 DNA follows: TGTGCCAGCAGTAGGGGGACAGGGGCACCCGGAGAAGCTTTCTTT. This encodes CASSRGTGAPGEAFF.

The genes are TRBV10-3 and TRBJ2-7, with no clear D. Trimming removed 4 bases from V and 6 bases from J, with 7 bases in between. Germline CDR1 is ENHRY and CDR2 is SYGVKD. This CDR3 has 11 residues. CDR3 sequence: CAISGLSEQYF. CDR3 bases: TGTGCCATCAGTGGTCTTAGCGAGCAGTACTTC.

The chain links TRBV5-1 to TRBJ1-2, with D perhaps TRBD1 (6 bases). There are 12 residues in the CDR3. Germline V gives CDR1 SGHRS, CDR2 YFSETQ. Trimming left V 2 bases short and J 6 bases short, with 8 bases between. The CDR3 DNA sequence: TGCGCCAGCAGCTTCAGACAGGATGGCTACACCTTC. Translation: CASSFRQDGYTF.

The chain links TRBV5-1 to TRBJ1-1; no firm D call. V lost 3 bases and J lost 0, with 6 bases in between. The CDR3 consists of 13 residues. CDR1 is SGHRS, CDR2 YFSETQ, per germline. The DNA for the CDR3 is TGCGCCAGCAGCTCTAAGATGAACACTGAAGCTTTCTTT. It codes for CASSSKMNTEAFF.

The rearrangement uses TRBV7-9 and TRBJ1-1; D not certain. V lost 5 bases and J lost 4, with 5 bases in between. CDR1 is SEHNR and CDR2 is FQNEAQ in the germline V gene (reference sequence). This CDR3 contains 11 residues. CDR3 amino acids: CASSPGTEAFF. The CDR3 DNA reads as TGTGCCAGCAGCCCGGGCACTGAAGCTTTCTTT.

The J gene is TRBJ2-1, the V gene TRBV10-2; a possible D gene is TRBD2 (6 bases). With 4 bases removed from V and 3 bases from J, the gap between germline ends came to 10 bases. This CDR3 region has 14 residues. Germline CDR1 WSHSY, CDR2 SAAADI. This CDR3 is CASSGDWNYNEQFF. The CDR3 DNA is TGCGCCAGCAGTGGGGACTGGAACTACAATGAGCAGTTCTTC.

This chain links TRBV7-8 with TRBJ2-5; D might be TRBD2 (6 bases). The ends were cut back, 1 base at V and 5 bases at J, with 8 bases in the middle. Germline V lookup: CDR1 SGHVS, CDR2 FQNEAQ. The CDR3 extends over 13 amino acids. For the CDR3, the DNA is TGTGCCAGCAGCTTAGGACTAGTCGAGACCCAGTACTTC. Encoded protein: CASSLGLVETQYF.

The V gene is TRBV5-1, the J gene TRBJ2-1; TRBD2 matches at 10 bases. Germline values: CDR1 SGHRS, CDR2 YFSETQ. There are 17 residues in the CDR3. J gave up 6 bases and V 4 bases, and 13 bases lay outside the gene matches. The DNA for the CDR3 is TGCGCCAGCAGCGTGACTATACTTAGCGGGAGGTTCAATGAGCAGTTCTTC. It encodes CASSVTILSGRFNEQFF.

The V gene is TRBV7-3, the J gene TRBJ1-1; possible D gene TRBD1, 6 bases. CDR3 length: 12 amino acids. Trimming shortened V by 4 bases and J by 8 bases, and 11 bases separated the two germline ends. Germline V gives CDR1 SGHTA, CDR2 FQGTGA. CDR3 bases: TGTGCCAGCAGCTCTCTCGGGACAGAAGCTTTCTTT. Amino acids: CASSSLGTEAFF.

CDR3 in DNA: TGTGCCAGCTCACCATGGGGGAGCGGGAGCCCCCACGAGCAGTACTTC. Its translation is CASSPWGSGSPHEQYF. The chain combines TRBV18 with TRBJ2-7, with TRBD2 matching over 8 bases. The germline V gene has CDR1 KGHSH and CDR2 LQKENI. This CDR3 spans 16 amino acids. V trimming: 2 bases; J trimming: 5 bases; junction bases outside the gene matches: 11.

The chain joins TRBV7-3 to TRBJ1-1; 9 bases align to TRBD1. The V gene's germline CDR1 is SGHTA and CDR2 FQGTGA. V lost 4 bases, J lost 1 base, and 4 bases stayed unmatched. The CDR3 contains 15 residues. The CDR3 nucleotides read TGTGCCAGCAGCTATGGACAGGGGCCGAACACTGAAGCTTTCTTT. It translates to CASSYGQGPNTEAFF.

CDR3 nucleotides: TGTGCCTGGAGTGGGGGCGGCACTGAAGCTTTCTTT. It yields the protein CAWSGGGTEAFF. The J gene is TRBJ1-1, the V gene TRBV30, with D possibly being TRBD1 (5 bases). Germline V gives CDR1 GTSNPN, CDR2 SVGIG (reference sequence). The CDR3 extends over 12 amino acids. Trimming stripped 1 base from V and 4 bases from J, with 7 bases between.

This sequence joins TRBV12-3 or TRBV12-4 and TRBJ2-5, with unresolved D. The V gene lost 2 bases and the J gene lost 7 bases, with 8 bases spanning the gap. This CDR3 has 12 amino acids. CDR3 residues: CASSLPGGTQYF. In nucleotides, the CDR3 is TGTGCCAGCAGTTTACCCGGCGGGACCCAGTACTTC.

The chain recombines TRBV2 with TRBJ1-1; no clear D gene. V gave up 4 bases and J gave up 7 bases, with 10 bases separating them. CDR3 length: 12 residues. Looked up from germline, CDR1 is SNHLY and CDR2 is FYNNEI. The CDR3 sequence: CASSAQAYEAFF. The CDR3 region has the DNA TGTGCCAGCAGTGCTCAAGCGTATGAAGCTTTCTTT. Supplemented by reference TRBV2 and TRBJ1-1, the full variable domain reads EPEVTQTPSHQVTQMGQEVILRCVPISNHLYFYWYRQILGQKVEFLVSFYNNEISEKSEIFDDQFSVERPDGSNFTLKIRSTKLEDSAMYFCASSAQAYEAFFGQGTRLTVV.

CDR3 residues: CASNYGSGNTIYF. The CDR3 DNA sequence: TGTGCCAGCAACTATGGCTCTGGAAACACCATATATTTT. The chain is built from TRBV12-3 or TRBV12-4 and TRBJ1-3; D ambiguous. There are 13 residues in the CDR3. Trimming took off 7 bases at V and 0 bases at J, with 7 bases between the two ends.

The sample holds one count of this clone. The J gene is TRBJ2-3, the V gene TRBV5-1, with TRBD2 matching over 15 bases. Germline assignment: CDR1 SGHRS and CDR2 YFSETQ. The V gene end was trimmed by 2 bases and the J gene end by 4 bases; junction bases not matched to a gene: 5. The CDR3 spans 17 residues. The CDR3 spells CASSFGLAGGPSDTQYF. The CDR3 nucleotides read TGCGCCAGCAGCTTCGGACTAGCGGGAGGGCCCTCAGATACGCAGTATTTT.